The rows below give T cell receptor beta chains drawn from one sample of a study of blood T cell repertoires in COVID-19. Some clones are missing from TCRdb's copy, which holds only in-frame ones; the method was immunoSEQ multiplex PCR. The data show under 200,000 clones, around four fifths seen once. What was sequenced was peripheral blood. These receptors were taken from a young man with active or convalescent COVID-19. CDR3s include the opening cysteine and the closing phenylalanine or tryptophan. A D gene is named only where the DNA matches it firmly. A clone size is listed for some rows: how often the clone was seen (once, few, many), or a class if it is expanded.

v_call	clone_size	d_call	j_call	cdr3_nt	cdr3_aa
TRBV30	-	TRBD2	TRBJ2-2	TGTGCCTGGAGGCTAGCGGGCGCCGGGGAGCTGTTTTTT	CAWRLAGAGELFF
TRBV13	-	TRBD2	TRBJ2-7	TGTGCCAGCAGCTCGGGGGGGATTTACTACGAGCAGTACTTC	CASSSGGIYYEQYF
TRBV12-5	few	-	TRBJ1-6	TGTGCTAGTGGTCGGGGGGACACTCGCTCCTATAATTCACCCCTCCACTTT	CASGRGDTRSYNSPLHF
TRBV4-2	-	-	TRBJ1-2	TGTGCCAGCAGCCAAGATCTGGGGGGAAGGACTAACTATGGCTACACCTTC	CASSQDLGGRTNYGYTF
TRBV7-2	-	-	TRBJ1-5	TGTGCCAGCAGCTTAGCACAGGGTGGCCAGCCCCAGCATTTT	CASSLAQGGQPQHF
TRBV9	once	TRBD2	TRBJ2-3	TGTGCCAGCAGCGTAGATCGACTAGCCCCGCAGTATTTT	CASSVDRLAPQYF
TRBV10-3	few	TRBD1	TRBJ1-2	TGTGCCACCAGGAGCGACAGGGGAATAGAGGGCTACACCTTC	CATRSDRGIEGYTF
TRBV2	-	TRBD2	TRBJ2-2	TGTGCCAGCACAGCGGGAGGAACGCCCGGGGAGCTGTTTTTT	CASTAGGTPGELFF
TRBV19	once	TRBD2	TRBJ2-1	TGTGCCAGTAGGCAGACTAGCGGGTTTTTCAATGAGCAGTTCTTC	CASRQTSGFFNEQFF
TRBV7-2	-	-	TRBJ1-1	TGTGCCAGCAGCCCAAGCGGGGGCGACACTGAAGCTTTCTTT	CASSPSGGDTEAFF
TRBV7-9	-	-	TRBJ1-5	TGTGCCAGCAGCTTAGTTGGGGCTACGAATCAGCCCCAGCATTTT	CASSLVGATNQPQHF
TRBV6-5	-	-	TRBJ1-3	TGTGCCAGCAGTTACTCGATGACAAACGGAAACACCATATATTTT	CASSYSMTNGNTIYF
TRBV9	medium-sized	-	TRBJ2-7	TGTGCCAGCAGCGTAGACGGAGAGCTTTCTAGCTCCTACGAGCAGTACTTC	CASSVDGELSSSYEQYF
TRBV4-3	-	-	TRBJ2-1	TGCGCCAGCAGCCAAGATATATACAATGAGCAGTTCTTC	CASSQDIYNEQFF
TRBV30	-	TRBD2	TRBJ2-1	TGTGCCTGGAGCTCACTAGCGTCGTACAATGAGCAGTTCTTC	CAWSSLASYNEQFF
TRBV5-4	-	TRBD1	TRBJ1-1	TGTGCCAGCAGCTACGGCGGGGACAGGGGGGCTTTCTTT	CASSYGGDRGAFF
TRBV5-1	-	TRBD1	TRBJ1-1	TGCGCCAGCAGCTGGCAGGGGGACACTGAAGCTTTCTTT	CASSWQGDTEAFF
TRBV5-1	-	-	TRBJ2-1	TGCGCCAGCAGCTTGGATGGAGGCTCCTACAATGAGCAGTTCTTC	CASSLDGGSYNEQFF
TRBV28	once	TRBD1	TRBJ2-1	TGTGCCAGCAGCCTCGGACAGGGTGAGCAGTTCTTC	CASSLGQGEQFF
TRBV19	-	TRBD2	TRBJ2-7	TGTGCCAGTAGTATCAGCGGGACGTCCTACGAGCAGTACTTC	CASSISGTSYEQYF
TRBV5-1	-	-	TRBJ1-1	TGCGCCAGCAGCTTGGCAGGGATCGTAGACACTGAAGCTTTCTTT	CASSLAGIVDTEAFF
TRBV9	-	-	TRBJ2-1	TGTGCCAGCAGTCGAGCCGGGAGCTCCTACAATGAGCAGTTCTTC	CASSRAGSSYNEQFF
TRBV7-3	-	-	TRBJ2-2	TGTGCCAGCAGCTGGGGGGACCGTCCGAACACCGGGGAGCTGTTTTTT	CASSWGDRPNTGELFF
TRBV24-1	-	-	TRBJ1-1	TGTGCCACCAGCCCCTCAGGGGTTGAAGCTTTCTTT	CATSPSGVEAFF
TRBV11-3	-	TRBD2	TRBJ2-7	TGTGCCAGCAGCTCACAAGGGACTAGCGGGAGCGAGCAGTACTTC	CASSSQGTSGSEQYF